The clone carrying this T cell receptor beta chain showed up just a few times. This sample is part of a study of regulatory T cells in long-lasting Graves disease. This sample's time point: persistent/refractory GD, antithyroid drugs over 5 years with positive TRAb. Extracted RNA from PBMCs served as the source of the TCR library. American Thyroid Association guidelines defined how Graves' disease was diagnosed. With iRepertoire HTBI primers and Arm-PCR of CDR3 regions, TCR beta libraries were built. TCRdb redid the calling of the multiplex PCR reads with MiXCR, one entry per CDR3 protein. The repertoire holds about 340,000 distinct CDR3 sequences, with about 20% as singletons. The germline CDR1 and CDR2 sequences are LGHNA and YNFKEQ. Trimming took off 4 bases at V and 2 bases at J, with 12 bases between the two ends. The CDR3 length is 14 residues.

The V and J genes are TRBV4-2 and TRBJ2-7; D is possibly TRBD1 or TRBD2 (5 bases each). The TCR was taken from a female donor with Graves disease. The specimen was peripheral blood mononuclear cells (PBMCs), collected when the disease was refractory, from a patient treated with antithyroid drugs. In DNA, the CDR3 is TGTGCCAGCAGCCTGGGGACGGATGCCTACGAGCAGTACTTC. Translation: CASSLGTDAYEQYF.